This TCR beta chain derives from a study of OX40 agonist ivuxolimab in advanced cancers. The germline V and J ends were trimmed by 0 bases and 5 bases, with 10 bases remaining between them. This CDR3 contains 14 residues. The germline CDR1 and CDR2 sequences are LGHNA and YNFKEQ. Measured with immunoSEQ multiplex PCR; TCRdb has only the in-frame clones, and not every one. The table includes approximately 60,000 clones, 91% detected once. The starting material was CD4+ or CD8+ T cells sorted from blood, obtained in a trial of the OX40 agonist ivuxolimab. The receptor comes from an adult with an advanced solid tumor such as melanoma, head and neck, liver or kidney cancer. The genes are TRBV4-2 and TRBJ2-5; D may be TRBD1 (6 bases). CDR3 nucleotides: TGTGCCAGCAGCCAAGAGTTGCAGGGGGAGACCCAGTACTTC. Translation gives CASSQELQGETQYF.